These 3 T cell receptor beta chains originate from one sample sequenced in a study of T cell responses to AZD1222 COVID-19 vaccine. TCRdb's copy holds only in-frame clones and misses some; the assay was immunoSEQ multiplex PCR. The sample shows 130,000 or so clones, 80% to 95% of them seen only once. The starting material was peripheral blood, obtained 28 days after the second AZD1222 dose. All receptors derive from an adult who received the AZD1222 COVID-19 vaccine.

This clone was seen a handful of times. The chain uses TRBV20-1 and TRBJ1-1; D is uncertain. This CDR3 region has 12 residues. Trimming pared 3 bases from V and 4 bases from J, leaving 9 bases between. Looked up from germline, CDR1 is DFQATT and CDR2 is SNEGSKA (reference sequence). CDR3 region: CSASPLGTEAFF. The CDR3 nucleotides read TGCAGTGCTAGTCCCTTGGGCACTGAAGCTTTCTTT.

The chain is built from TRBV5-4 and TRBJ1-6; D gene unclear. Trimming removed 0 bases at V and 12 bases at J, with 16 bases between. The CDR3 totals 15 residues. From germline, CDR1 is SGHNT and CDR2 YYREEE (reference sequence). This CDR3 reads CASSLGPPEWEPLHF. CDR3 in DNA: TGTGCCAGCAGCTTGGGACCTCCCGAGTGGGAACCCCTCCACTTT.

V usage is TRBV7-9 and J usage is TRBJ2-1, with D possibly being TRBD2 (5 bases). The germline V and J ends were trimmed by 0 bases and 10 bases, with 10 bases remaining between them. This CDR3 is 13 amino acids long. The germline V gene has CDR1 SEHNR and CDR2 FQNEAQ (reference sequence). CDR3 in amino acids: CASSLAISGEQFF. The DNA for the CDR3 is TGTGCCAGCAGCTTAGCGATTTCGGGGGAGCAGTTCTTC.